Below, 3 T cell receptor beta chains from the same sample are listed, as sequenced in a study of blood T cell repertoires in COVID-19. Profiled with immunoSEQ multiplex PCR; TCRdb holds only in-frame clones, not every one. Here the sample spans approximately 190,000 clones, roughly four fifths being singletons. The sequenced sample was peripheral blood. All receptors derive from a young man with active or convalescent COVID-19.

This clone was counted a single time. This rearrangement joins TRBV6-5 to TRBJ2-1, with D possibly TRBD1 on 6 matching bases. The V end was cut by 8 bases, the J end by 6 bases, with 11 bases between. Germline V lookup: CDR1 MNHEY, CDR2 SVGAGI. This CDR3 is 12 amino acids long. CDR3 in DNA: TGTGCCAGCCGACGCAGGGGCAATGAGCAGTTCTTC. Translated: CASRRRGNEQFF.

Here the CDR3 reads CASGAIDSGGYNEQFF. CDR3 nucleotides: TGTGCCAGCGGGGCGATTGATAGCGGGGGATACAATGAGCAGTTCTTC. The V call is TRBV6-6, the J call TRBJ2-1, with 9 bases matching TRBD2. V was clipped by 8 bases and J by 4 bases; unmatched bases: 12. The germline V gene has CDR1 MNHNY and CDR2 SVGAGI (reference sequence). The CDR3 sequence is 16 residues long.

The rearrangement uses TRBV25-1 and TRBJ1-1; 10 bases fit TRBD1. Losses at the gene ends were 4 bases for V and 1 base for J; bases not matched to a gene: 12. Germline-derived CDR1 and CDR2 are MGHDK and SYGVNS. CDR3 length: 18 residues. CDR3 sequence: CASSASYGTGVKNTEAFF. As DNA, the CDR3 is TGTGCCAGCAGTGCCTCATACGGGACAGGGGTGAAGAACACTGAAGCTTTCTTT.